This entry concerns a single T cell receptor (beta chain). Trimming took 6 bases from V and 4 from J, leaving 6 bases between them. This CDR3 is 11 amino acids long. This specimen comes from a study of T-cell memory formation after mild COVID-19. TCRdb re-called the 5' RACE reads with MiXCR, one entry per CDR3 protein. The profile shows about 14,000 distinct CDR3 sequences, roughly a fifth of them singletons. Sequenced sample: PBMCs or a T cell subset sorted from them (not recorded which). V is TRBV12-3 or TRBV12-4 and J is TRBJ2-5; no definite D call. The sequence came from an adult woman who had mild COVID-19 (a few samples of this study predate the infection). Cell type and time point are not known. CDR3 region: CASSRTETQYF. In DNA, the CDR3 is TGTGCCAGCAGCCGTACAGAGACCCAGTACTTC.